These 29 T cell receptor beta chains share one sample of origin, sequenced in a study of cytomegalovirus exposure and HLA in healthy donors. 13 Jbeta primers and 60 Vbeta primers were used for the PCR. TCRdb's table, derived via immunoSEQ multiplex PCR, lists solely in-frame clones and lacks some. The sample includes 200,000 or so clones, about 77% of them seen just once. The specimen was PBMCs. These receptors were collected from a young woman in good health and CMV-seropositive.

This clone occurred once. The chain combines TRBV19 with TRBJ2-7; 10 bases line up with TRBD2. With 3 bases clipped from V and 4 bases from J, the junction kept 6 bases outside the gene matches. The CDR3 totals 15 residues. Germline V gene lookup returns CDR1 LNHDA and CDR2 SQIVND (reference sequence). In DNA, the CDR3 is TGTGCCAGTAGTATGCAGCGGGAGGGCCGGTACGAGCAGTACTTC. It translates to CASSMQREGRYEQYF.

The chain links TRBV7-2 to TRBJ2-7; 8 bases align to TRBD2. Germline-derived CDR1 and CDR2 are SGHTA and FQGNSA. The trim removed 3 bases at V and 4 bases at J, leaving 8 bases unmatched. The CDR3 is 15 amino acids. CDR3 in DNA: TGTGCCAGCAGCTTCTCGGGACTAGGGGGGTACGAGCAGTACTTC. It codes for CASSFSGLGGYEQYF.

The CDR3 protein is CASSLGTGAGTEAFF. In nucleotides, the CDR3 is TGCGCCAGCAGCTTGGGGACTGGAGCAGGCACTGAAGCTTTCTTT. The chain couples TRBV5-1 to TRBJ1-1; D unresolved. The germline CDR1 and CDR2 sequences are SGHRS and YFSETQ. V lost 0 bases and J 4 bases, leaving 13 bases between the germline ends. This CDR3 is built from 15 residues.

The J gene is TRBJ1-5, the V gene TRBV2; D not certain. In germline, CDR1 is SNHLY, CDR2 FYNNEI. The ends were cut back, 6 bases at V and 4 bases at J, with 4 bases in the middle. The CDR3 totals 11 residues. The CDR3 coding sequence is TGTGCCAGCAGACAGAATCAGCCCCAGCATTTT. This gives the protein CASRQNQPQHF.

The CDR3 protein is CASSTTIKGGRGYEQYF. CDR3 bases: TGTGCCAGCAGTACAACAATCAAAGGCGGCCGGGGCTACGAGCAGTACTTC. J is TRBJ2-7 and V is TRBV2, with a tentative D call TRBD2 (5 bases). The CDR3 is 17 residues long. Per germline, CDR1 SNHLY and CDR2 FYNNEI. Trimming stripped 5 bases from V and 3 bases from J, with 23 bases between.

The V gene is TRBV15, the J gene TRBJ2-1; possible D gene TRBD1, 6 bases. This CDR3 is built from 14 residues. Trimming stripped 6 bases from V and 12 bases from J, with 21 bases between. Germline V lookup: CDR1 LNHNV, CDR2 YYDKDF (reference sequence). CDR3 nucleotide sequence: TGTGCCACCAGAAACCGGGACAAGGCTATGGGGCAGTTCTTC. This translates into CATRNRDKAMGQFF.

This clone has only one observation. The chain combines TRBV25-1 with TRBJ2-1; a possible D gene is TRBD1 (5 bases). Germline CDR1 and CDR2: MGHDK and SYGVNS. This CDR3 comprises 15 residues. Trimming cost V 3 bases and J 9 bases, with 18 bases left between them. CDR3 coding DNA: TGTGCCAGCAGTGATGCTGGGGCCATAATGGCTGAGCAGTTCTTC. This encodes CASSDAGAIMAEQFF.

The chain employs TRBV29-1 and TRBJ1-2; perhaps TRBD1 as D (6 bases). Germline assignment: CDR1 SQVTM and CDR2 ANQGSEA. This CDR3 has 14 residues. Trimming cost V 8 bases and J 7 bases, with 23 bases left between them. In DNA form, the CDR3 reads TGCAGCATTACAAACCGGACAGACTACTCTGGCTACACCTTC. Its protein is CSITNRTDYSGYTF.

J is TRBJ2-7 and V is TRBV28, with D unclear. The CDR3 length is 12 residues. V shed 6 bases and J shed 0 bases, with 6 bases lying between them. The germline CDR1 and CDR2 sequences are MDHEN and SYDVKM. In DNA, the CDR3 is TGTGCCAGCAGACGGAGCTCCTACGAGCAGTACTTC. It translates to CASRRSSYEQYF.

The chain recombines TRBV5-1 with TRBJ2-7; D may be TRBD2 (5 bases). V shed 2 bases and J shed 7 bases, with 13 bases lying between them. This CDR3 has 13 amino acids. Germline assignment: CDR1 SGHRS and CDR2 YFSETQ. CDR3 amino acids: CASSFGYRGEQYF. As DNA, the CDR3 is TGCGCCAGCAGCTTCGGATACCGAGGGGAGCAGTACTTC.

This chain connects TRBV14 to TRBJ2-1, with a weak D call TRBD1 (5 bases). This CDR3 has 17 residues. Trimming took off 1 base at V and 1 base at J, with 14 bases between the two ends. Per germline, CDR1 SGHDN and CDR2 FVKESK. CDR3 region: CASSQVEGKGSYNEQFF. The CDR3 DNA reads as TGTGCCAGCAGCCAAGTCGAAGGGAAGGGGTCCTACAATGAGCAGTTCTTC.

This chain joins TRBV5-1 and TRBJ2-3; 10 nucleotides agree with TRBD2. Germline-derived CDR1 and CDR2 are SGHRS and YFSETQ. The V and J ends lost 3 bases and 0 bases, in that order; junction bases with no gene match: 10. CDR3 length: 18 amino acids. The DNA for the CDR3 is TGCGCCAGCAGCTCGGGGAGAAGGACTAGCGGTAGCACAGATACGCAGTATTTT. This encodes CASSSGRRTSGSTDTQYF.

This clone was seen only a few times. This rearrangement joins TRBV15 to TRBJ2-1, with 7 bases identical to TRBD2. This CDR3 spans 15 amino acids. Germline CDR1 reads LNHNV; CDR2 reads YYDKDF (reference sequence). V dropped 5 bases and J dropped 4; count of bases not matched to a gene: 8. The DNA for the CDR3 is TGTGCCACCAGCCTACGGGGGGACTCATACAATGAGCAGTTCTTC. Its protein is CATSLRGDSYNEQFF.

CDR3 sequence: CASRGGLAGVGTQYF. CDR3 DNA: TGTGCCAGCAGGGGGGGACTAGCGGGAGTGGGGACCCAGTACTTC. This chain uses TRBV2 with TRBJ2-5, with 14 bases matching TRBD2. CDR3 size: 15 residues. Germline CDR1 SNHLY, CDR2 FYNNEI. The junction had 7 bases not matched to a gene; V was cut back by 6 bases and J by 7 bases.

The chain links TRBV10-3 to TRBJ2-7, with 10 positions matching TRBD1. The CDR3 runs 16 residues. V shed 6 bases and J 3 bases; nucleotides not matched to a gene: 11. CDR1 and CDR2 from the germline V gene are ENHRY and SYGVKD. CDR3 region: CAISLPRDRGGYEQYF. The CDR3 nucleotides read TGTGCCATCAGCTTACCTCGGGACAGGGGTGGCTACGAGCAGTACTTC.

The chain is built from TRBV5-1 and TRBJ2-6; 8 nucleotides match TRBD2. The CDR3 totals 19 residues. After removal of 3 bases from V and 0 bases from J, the junction contained 11 bases not matched to a gene. CDR1 is SGHRS, CDR2 YFSETQ, per germline. The CDR3 sequence is CASSSSGTRAPSGANVLTF. CDR3 nucleotide sequence: TGCGCCAGCAGCTCGTCCGGGACTAGGGCGCCCTCTGGGGCCAACGTCCTGACTTTC.

CDR3 sequence (DNA): TGTGCCAGCAGCTTGGGGGGGATCAGCACAGATACGCAGTATTTT. It translates to CASSLGGISTDTQYF. This chain uses TRBV11-2 with TRBJ2-3, with TRBD2 matching over 7 bases. V gave up 3 bases and J gave up 0 bases; unmatched junction bases: 3. From germline, CDR1 is SGHAT and CDR2 FQNNGV. The CDR3 length is 15 residues. Drawing the rest from reference TRBV11-2 and TRBJ2-3, the complete variable domain is EAGVAQSPRYKIIEKRQSVAFWCNPISGHATLYWYQQILGQGPKLLIQFQNNGVVDDSQLPKDRFSAERLKGVDSTLKIQPAKLEDSAVYLCASSLGGISTDTQYFGPGTRLTVL.

The V call is TRBV2, the J call TRBJ1-1; D perhaps matches TRBD1 (6 bases). Germline V lookup: CDR1 SNHLY, CDR2 FYNNEI. The CDR3 is 15 residues long. Trimming pared 8 bases from V and 0 bases from J, leaving 16 bases between. CDR3 sequence reads: CASRFQTGLNTEAFF. The CDR3 DNA reads TGTGCCAGCCGATTCCAGACAGGACTGAACACTGAAGCTTTCTTT. Filled out from reference TRBV2 and TRBJ1-1, the complete variable domain reads EPEVTQTPSHQVTQMGQEVILRCVPISNHLYFYWYRQILGQKVEFLVSFYNNEISEKSEIFDDQFSVERPDGSNFTLKIRSTKLEDSAMYFCASRFQTGLNTEAFFGQGTRLTVV.

In nucleotides, the CDR3 is TGTGCCAGCAGCTTTAGTGATTCACCCCTCCACTTT. Translation: CASSFSDSPLHF. V gene TRBV7-9 combines with J gene TRBJ1-6; no definite D call. Trimming removed 3 bases from V and 8 bases from J, with 5 bases in between. This CDR3 region has 12 residues. Per the germline V gene, CDR1 is SEHNR and CDR2 is FQNEAQ (reference sequence). Based on the CDR3 plus reference TRBV7-9 and TRBJ1-6, the full variable domain is DTGVSQNPRHKITKRGQNVTFRCDPISEHNRLYWYRQTLGQGPEFLTYFQNEAQLEKSRLLSDRFSAERPKGSFSTLEIQRTEQGDSAMYLCASSFSDSPLHFGNGTRLTVT.

The chain couples TRBV6-5 to TRBJ2-7, with a tentative D call TRBD1 (5 bases). The germline V and J ends were trimmed by 6 bases and 3 bases, with 18 bases remaining between them. The length of the CDR3 is 15 residues. Per germline, CDR1 MNHEY and CDR2 SVGAGI. The CDR3 spells CASSLSAGNYYEQYF. The CDR3 DNA reads as TGTGCCAGCAGCCTCTCAGCAGGGAACTACTACGAGCAGTACTTC.

The chain couples TRBV10-3 to TRBJ1-2; D is perhaps TRBD1 (6 bases). The CDR3 consists of 17 residues. Trimming pared 2 bases from V and 4 bases from J, leaving 20 bases between. CDR1 and CDR2 (germline): ENHRY, SYGVKD. CDR3 sequence: CAISEEGTGGIGYGYTF. The CDR3 region has the DNA TGTGCCATCAGTGAGGAAGGTACGGGGGGCATCGGCTATGGCTACACCTTC.

This rearrangement joins TRBV27 to TRBJ2-3; 11 bases are a match to TRBD2. The CDR3 spans 19 residues. CDR1 and CDR2 (germline): MNHEY, SMNVEV (reference sequence). The V segment lost 2 bases and the J segment 4 bases; nucleotides outside the gene matches: 14. The CDR3 loop is CASSLRNDPTSGDSDTQYF. The CDR3 DNA sequence: TGTGCCAGCAGTTTAAGGAATGACCCGACTAGCGGGGATTCAGATACGCAGTATTTT.

V and J are TRBV5-4 and TRBJ1-1; D remains unclear. The V end lost 5 bases, the J end lost 0 bases, and 5 bases lay between the germline ends. Looked up from germline, CDR1 is SGHNT and CDR2 is YYREEE (reference sequence). CDR3 length: 12 amino acids. CDR3 sequence: CASRALNTEAFF. CDR3 nucleotide sequence: TGTGCCAGCAGGGCATTGAACACTGAAGCTTTCTTT.

V gene TRBV10-3 combines with J gene TRBJ2-7, with D perhaps matching TRBD2 (6 bases). CDR1 ENHRY and CDR2 SYGVKD come from the germline V gene. V was shortened by 4 bases and J by 7 bases, with 20 bases between the two germline ends. CDR3 length: 15 residues. CDR3 sequence (DNA): TGTGCCATCAGTGGGTTTCGGGCGGGGAAGGATGAGCAGTACTTC. This translates into CAISGFRAGKDEQYF.

The V gene is TRBV4-3, the J gene TRBJ1-6; TRBD1 agrees at 9 bases. This CDR3 comprises 16 residues. V was pared by 3 bases and J by 6 bases, with 6 bases of the junction left unmatched. Germline CDR1 LGHNA, CDR2 YSLEER. This chain's CDR3 is CASSHAPGQGNSPLHF. The CDR3 nucleotides read TGCGCCAGCAGCCACGCACCGGGACAGGGTAATTCACCCCTCCACTTT.

V usage is TRBV4-3 and J usage is TRBJ2-1, with 7 positions matching TRBD1. Germline V CDR1 and CDR2: LGHNA, YSLEER. The CDR3 contains 16 residues. The V segment lost 4 bases and the J segment 4 bases; nucleotides outside the gene matches: 10. The CDR3 is CASSRTIRDRYNEQFF. The CDR3 DNA reads TGCGCCAGCAGCCGAACAATCCGGGACAGATACAATGAGCAGTTCTTC.

This chain connects TRBV28 to TRBJ1-5; D not resolved. The CDR3 extends over 15 amino acids. V shed 3 bases and J shed 2 bases, with 11 bases lying between them. Germline CDR1 reads MDHEN; CDR2 reads SYDVKM. Written as DNA, the CDR3 is TGTGCCAGCAGTTTCATCGTAGAAGGCAATCAGCCCCAGCATTTT. Its translation: CASSFIVEGNQPQHF. Together with reference TRBV28 and TRBJ1-5, the CDR3 gives the full variable domain: DVKVTQSSRYLVKRTGEKVFLECVQDMDHENMFWYRQDPGLGLRLIYFSYDVKMKEKGDIPEGYSVSREKKERFSLILESASTNQTSMYLCASSFIVEGNQPQHFGDGTRLSIL.

The chain has TRBV7-3 and TRBJ2-2, with TRBD1 identical over 7 bases. With 5 bases clipped from V and 4 bases from J, the junction kept 4 bases outside the gene matches. Germline V gene sequence: CDR1 SGHTA, CDR2 FQGTGA. This CDR3 has 14 amino acids. CDR3 sequence (DNA): TGTGCCAGCAGCCTAGGACAGGCCACCGGGGAGCTGTTTTTT. Its translation: CASSLGQATGELFF. Complete variable domain (other parts from reference TRBV7-3 and TRBJ2-2): GAGVSQTPSNKVTEKGKYVELRCDPISGHTALYWYRQSLGQGPEFLIYFQGTGAADDSGLPNDRFFAVRPEGSVSTLKIQRTERGDSAVYLCASSLGQATGELFFGEGSRLTVL.

The rearrangement uses TRBV6-6 and TRBJ1-3, with no clear D. The germline V gene encodes CDR1 MNHNY and CDR2 SVGAGI (reference sequence). V was cut by 3 bases and J by 0 bases, with 6 bases left in between. The CDR3 covers 14 residues. CDR3 residues: CASSYIPSGNTIYF. CDR3 bases: TGTGCCAGCAGTTATATCCCCTCTGGAAACACCATATATTTT.